This T cell receptor (beta chain) was captured by sequencing in a study of neurological immune-mediated disorders (dated by TCRdb to about 2019). At the level of the whole study: Among the approximately 35 multiple sclerosis patients, relapsing-remitting MS was present in roughly 30 and secondary progressive MS was present in 3. The cohort comprised about 68 subjects: about 15 HAM/TSP patients, 35 or so multiple sclerosis patients and about 20 healthy controls. Using UMI-based sequencing, the study compared peripheral blood TCR-beta repertoires from patients with HTLV-I-associated myelopathy (HAM/TSP), patients with multiple sclerosis, and healthy controls. Longitudinal samples, technical triplicates and paired sorted CD4+ and CD8+ T-cell subsets, alongside PBMC samples, were included among the approximately 99 TCR-beta libraries. What the research found in general, with its limitations: Phylogenetic analysis grouped repertoires from 18 of 34 MS patients into a cluster of related CDR3 sequences, suggesting a possible repertoire-level signature. Expanded clones from different subjects shared no identical CDR3 amino acid sequences, which suggests that TCR-beta repertoires were private in all groups. TCR clonal expansion was highest in HAM/TSP patients and lowest in MS patients, with MS patients falling below even healthy controls. The MS cluster showed no association with clinical or MRI features, and the authors stated that larger cohorts are needed.

Per the germline V gene (reference sequence), DFQATT is the CDR1 and SNEGSKA is the CDR2. Trimming takes 0 bases from V and 3 bases from J, and the germline ends sit 11 bases apart. Spanning cysteine to phenylalanine, the CDR3 consists of 14 amino acids. The DNA shown is the 42-base CDR3, in frame from base 1. Libraries from unsorted PBMCs were made from 2 million PBMCs kept in RNAlater at -80 degrees C until RNA extraction. The multiple sclerosis patients were enrolled in a US clinical protocol that used magnetic resonance imaging to evaluate disease progression. Peripheral blood underwent Ficoll-Hypaque density gradient centrifugation to isolate PBMCs, which were then cryopreserved in liquid nitrogen. Ten or more counts support this clonotype. Its target antigen remains unknown. It has no much larger one-base neighbor in the sample; base qualities were not kept. To synthesize cDNA, template-switch 5'RACE was performed with a primer carrying a 10-nucleotide random unique molecular identifier so that each TCR transcript was tagged. Every sequencing run yielded over 160 million TCR-beta sequences covering 15-18 subjects. The RNeasy kit was used to extract total RNA. The KAPA Real-time Library Amplification kit was used to amplify TCR-beta VDJ regions with primers for the TCR constant region and the 5'RACE anchor. Sample indexes and Illumina adaptors were added in a first PCR, after which library yield was increased in a second PCR. After Ampure bead purification, the roughly 650 bp TCR product was size-selected on a 2% E-gel SizeSelection system. Before pooling, library quality was checked on a Bioanalyzer, concentration was measured with Qubit, and libraries were quantified with the Kapa Library Quantification kit. An Illumina HiSeq 2500 sequenced the libraries paired-end 2 x 150 bp. To increase sequence diversity, about 23-30% phiX was spiked into each library pool. Processing in the source paper ran as follows. Quality-filtered reads were processed with the UMI-based MiGEC pipeline, and over 75% of raw TCR sequences were removed by the MiGEC pipeline during error correction. VDJ genes were aligned to IMGT germline references, and each clonotype was defined by a unique CDR3 amino acid sequence together with V-J genes. VDJtools evaluated clonal expansion, Shannon diversity and CDR3 relatedness (CalcPairwiseDistances, ClusterSamples); CLCbio workbench built phylogenetic trees. Clones with at least 8 unique UMIs were defined as expanded, with this threshold being based on coefficient-of-variation modelling across technical triplicates. TCRdb itself trimmed the public reads at Q25 with fastp, ran MiXCR and retained productive beta chains. Under each unique CDR3 protein, matching rows form one entry showing the most common genes and DNA. The V and J calls, along with clone size, are taken from TCRdb and not from the paper's own processing. In this sample the table shows about 50,000 distinct CDR3 sequences, around 1.9% of which occur a single time. The top ten clonotypes cover around 2.2% of the sample.

The TCR originated in a woman in her thirties or forties with multiple sclerosis. Sequencing used PBMCs. The chain is assembled from TRBV20-1 and TRBJ1-2, and the D gene may be TRBD1, 5 bases matching. The nucleotides are TGCAGTGCTAGAGAAGGGACCCTCGACTATGGCTACACCTTC. This codes for CSAREGTLDYGYTF.